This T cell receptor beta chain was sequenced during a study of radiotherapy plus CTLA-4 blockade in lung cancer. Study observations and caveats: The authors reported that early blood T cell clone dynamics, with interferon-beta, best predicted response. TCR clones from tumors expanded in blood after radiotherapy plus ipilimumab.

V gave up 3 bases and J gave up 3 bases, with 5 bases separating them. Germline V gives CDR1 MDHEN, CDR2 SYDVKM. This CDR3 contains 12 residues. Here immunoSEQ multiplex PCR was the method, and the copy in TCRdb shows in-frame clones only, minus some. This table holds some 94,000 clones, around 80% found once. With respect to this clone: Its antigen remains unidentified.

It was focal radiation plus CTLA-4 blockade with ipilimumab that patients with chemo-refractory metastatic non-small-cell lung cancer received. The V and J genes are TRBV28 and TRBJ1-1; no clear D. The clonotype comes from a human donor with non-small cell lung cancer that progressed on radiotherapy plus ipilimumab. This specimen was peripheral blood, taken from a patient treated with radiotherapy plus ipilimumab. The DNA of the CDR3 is TGTGCCAGCAGTTTCTTGGACACTGAAGCTTTCTTT. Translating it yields CASSFLDTEAFF.